This passage covers 27 T cell receptor beta chains from one sample sequenced in a study of OX40 agonist ivuxolimab in advanced cancers. Assay: immunoSEQ multiplex PCR; the TCRdb copy retains only in-frame clones and omits some. Among under 100,000 clones, around 92% were seen once, and the ten largest hold 11%. Sequencing used CD4+ or CD8+ T cells sorted from blood, obtained in a trial of the OX40 agonist ivuxolimab. These receptors all come from an adult with an advanced solid tumor such as melanoma, head and neck, liver or kidney cancer.

This rearrangement joins TRBV7-9 to TRBJ2-1, with D possibly TRBD2 on 5 matching bases. CDR1 and CDR2 (germline): SEHNR, FQNEAQ (reference sequence). The CDR3 loop spans 12 amino acids. V dropped 6 bases and J dropped 15 bases, with 18 bases sitting between them. This CDR3 is CASSQLTAEAFF. DNA of the CDR3: TGTGCCAGCAGTCAACTTACAGCGGAGGCGTTCTTC.

The chain joins TRBV7-2 to TRBJ1-6; the match to TRBD1 covers 7 bases. Per germline, CDR1 SGHTA and CDR2 FQGNSA. Trimming cost V 5 bases and J 10 bases; bases outside gene matches: 11. CDR3 size: 15 residues. Written as DNA, the CDR3 is TGTGCCAGCAGCCAGACAGGGACGGAAGGATCACCCCTCCACTTT. Amino acid sequence: CASSQTGTEGSPLHF.

This clone has just a few counts. This sequence joins TRBV27 and TRBJ1-1, with D possibly being TRBD1 (6 bases). The CDR3 consists of 13 residues. Germline V CDR1 and CDR2: MNHEY, SMNVEV (reference sequence). V was pared by 2 bases and J by 7 bases, with 11 bases between. CDR3 DNA sequence: TGTGCCAGCAGTTTAGTCAGGGGACTTGAAGCTTTCTTT. Its translation is CASSLVRGLEAFF.

This chain connects TRBV11-2 to TRBJ1-1; D uncertain. CDR1 SGHAT and CDR2 FQNNGV come from the germline V gene. This CDR3 comprises 15 residues. Trimming removed 6 bases at V and 5 bases at J, with 19 bases between. CDR3 protein: CASRLVSTPGTEAFF. The CDR3 coding sequence is TGTGCCAGCAGACTAGTATCTACCCCGGGGACTGAAGCTTTCTTT.

This clone was detected once. Here the CDR3 reads CASSPTVGNYEQYF. The CDR3 DNA sequence: TGTGCCAGCAGCCCCACGGTCGGGAACTACGAGCAGTACTTC. This rearrangement joins TRBV7-6 to TRBJ2-7, with D possibly TRBD2 on 5 matching bases. Germline values: CDR1 SGHVS, CDR2 FNYEAQ. The CDR3 loop spans 14 amino acids. V was trimmed by 5 bases and J by 3 bases, leaving 14 bases between them.

This sequence joins TRBV9 and TRBJ2-3; 8 positions agree with TRBD2. V lost 0 bases, J lost 0 bases, and 6 bases stayed unmatched. Germline V CDR1 and CDR2: SGDLS, YYNGEE. This CDR3 is 17 amino acids long. The CDR3 coding sequence is TGTGCCAGCAGCGTAGTAGGGGCGGGGGGCAGCACAGATACGCAGTATTTT. This sequence encodes CASSVVGAGGSTDTQYF.

This clone appeared once. This chain uses TRBV4-2 with TRBJ1-1; TRBD1 agrees at 8 bases. V trimming: 1 base; J trimming: 2 bases; junction bases outside the gene matches: 6. The CDR3 sequence is 16 residues long. CDR1 and CDR2 (germline): LGHNA, YNFKEQ. The CDR3 bases are TGTGCCAGCAGCCAAGTAGTAGGGACAGGAAACACTGAAGCTTTCTTT. Translated: CASSQVVGTGNTEAFF.

The chain recombines TRBV4-3 with TRBJ2-1; 8 positions agree with TRBD2. Germline values: CDR1 LGHNA, CDR2 YSLEER. Trimming at V came to 4 bases and at J to 3 bases, leaving 5 bases not matched to a gene. This CDR3 region has 15 residues. CDR3 sequence (DNA): TGCGCCAGCAGCCCGGGGGGGACTAGCTACAATGAGCAGTTCTTC. Translation: CASSPGGTSYNEQFF.

The table lists this clone with a count of one. This sequence joins TRBV5-6 and TRBJ2-1; the D gene is possibly TRBD1 (6 bases). Germline lookup yields CDR1 SGHDT and CDR2 YYEEEE. V shed 7 bases and J shed 0 bases, with 11 bases lying between them. The CDR3 sequence is 14 residues long. CDR3 sequence (DNA): TGTGCCAGCCAAGAGGGGGTCTCCTACAATGAGCAGTTCTTC. The encoded protein is CASQEGVSYNEQFF.

This chain joins TRBV4-3 and TRBJ1-1, with D unclear. The CDR3 is made up of 15 amino acids. Per the germline V gene, CDR1 is LGHNA and CDR2 is YSLEER. V gave up 0 bases and J gave up 1 base, with 9 bases separating them. The CDR3 nucleotides are TGCGCCAGCAGCCAAGAAGATACACCGAACACTGAAGCTTTCTTT. Translated: CASSQEDTPNTEAFF.

CDR3 protein: CATSKDRGRRNTIYF. The DNA of the CDR3 is TGTGCCACCAGCAAAGATAGAGGGAGGCGAAACACCATATATTTT. V gene TRBV15 combines with J gene TRBJ1-3; D not resolved. Germline V gene sequence: CDR1 LNHNV, CDR2 YYDKDF (reference sequence). Trimming cost V 4 bases and J 5 bases, with 15 bases left between them. The CDR3 runs to 15 residues.

This chain joins TRBV4-1 and TRBJ2-7; D is perhaps TRBD1 (5 bases). This CDR3 is built from 13 residues. Trimming removed 2 bases at V and 2 bases at J, with 7 bases between. Germline V gene lookup returns CDR1 MGHRA and CDR2 YSYEKL. The CDR3 sequence: CASSQIQAYEQYF. CDR3 sequence (DNA): TGCGCCAGCAGCCAAATACAGGCCTACGAGCAGTACTTC.

This chain links TRBV13 with TRBJ1-3; D might be TRBD1 (6 bases). CDR3 length: 16 residues. Deletions cut 0 bases from V and 2 bases from J, with 11 bases between. Germline V gene data show CDR1 as PRHDT and CDR2 as FYEKMQ (reference sequence). The CDR3 loop is CASSLGDSHPGNTIYF. The CDR3 DNA is TGTGCCAGCAGCTTAGGGGACAGTCACCCTGGAAACACCATATATTTT.

This clone has a single count. This chain links TRBV13 with TRBJ2-7; tentative D call: TRBD1 (5 bases). The CDR3 covers 15 residues. Germline CDR1 and CDR2: PRHDT and FYEKMQ (reference sequence). Trimming removed 1 base at V and 5 bases at J, with 15 bases between. The CDR3 is CASSLVGRDSHEQYF. The CDR3 DNA is TGTGCCAGCAGCTTAGTGGGCAGGGATAGCCACGAGCAGTACTTC.

The chain couples TRBV10-3 to TRBJ1-4, with 7 bases fitting TRBD1. The CDR3 totals 17 residues. The V gene's germline CDR1 is ENHRY and CDR2 SYGVKD. V trimming: 4 bases; J trimming: 0 bases; junction bases outside the gene matches: 8. The CDR3: CAISARDRETTNEKLFF. CDR3 DNA: TGTGCCATCAGTGCACGTGACAGGGAGACAACTAATGAAAAACTGTTTTTT.

The CDR3 sequence is CASSSFQGATGELFF. The CDR3 DNA sequence: TGTGCCAGTAGTAGTTTCCAGGGGGCAACCGGGGAGCTGTTTTTT. The chain uses TRBV19 and TRBJ2-2; the match to TRBD1 covers 8 bases. V trimming: 4 bases; J trimming: 5 bases; junction bases outside the gene matches: 6. Germline CDR1 reads LNHDA; CDR2 reads SQIVND (reference sequence). The CDR3 is 15 residues long.

The chain has TRBV5-4 and TRBJ1-2, with D tentatively TRBD1 (6 bases). The CDR3 is 14 residues long. The V gene lost 9 bases and the J gene lost 4 bases, with 19 bases spanning the gap. CDR1 is SGHNT, CDR2 YYREEE, per germline (reference sequence). CDR3 in amino acids: CATSPRGEGYGYTF. DNA for the CDR3: TGTGCCACTTCCCCGAGGGGGGAGGGCTATGGCTACACCTTC.

The chain employs TRBV9 and TRBJ2-1; D unclear. The CDR3 sequence is 13 residues long. Trimming shortened V by 0 bases and J by 7 bases, and 8 bases separated the two germline ends. In germline, CDR1 is SGDLS, CDR2 YYNGEE. CDR3 region: CASSVGWGNEQFF. The CDR3 DNA reads as TGTGCCAGCAGCGTAGGGTGGGGTAATGAGCAGTTCTTC.

Only one count was recorded for this clone. The CDR3 reads CASSSGQSSYEQYF. The CDR3 DNA is TGTGCCAGCAGCTCTGGACAGAGCTCCTACGAGCAGTACTTC. The chain uses TRBV7-6 and TRBJ2-7, with a tentative D call TRBD1 (6 bases). This CDR3 region has 14 residues. Trimming shortened V by 4 bases and J by 0 bases, and 10 bases separated the two germline ends. Germline V lookup: CDR1 SGHVS, CDR2 FNYEAQ.

The chain uses TRBV7-2 and TRBJ2-7; D remains unclear. Germline V gene sequence: CDR1 SGHTA, CDR2 FQGNSA. The CDR3 contains 12 residues. V was pared by 2 bases and J by 6 bases, with 8 bases between. The CDR3 protein is CASSLWVAEQYF. The CDR3 region has the DNA TGTGCCAGCAGCTTATGGGTTGCCGAGCAGTACTTC.

CDR3 DNA: TGTGCCAGGTCCAGGGCCAACTATGGCTACACCTTC. Translation gives CARSRANYGYTF. The gene calls are TRBV2 and TRBJ1-2; weak D call: TRBD1 (5 bases). The V gene lost 9 bases and the J gene lost 2 bases, with 10 bases spanning the gap. The CDR3 runs 12 residues. The V gene's germline CDR1 is SNHLY and CDR2 FYNNEI.

V gene TRBV10-3 combines with J gene TRBJ2-6, with D unclear. The CDR3 loop spans 17 amino acids. Germline CDR1 is ENHRY and CDR2 is SYGVKD. The V and J ends lost 0 bases and 2 bases respectively, with 11 bases between them. The DNA of the CDR3 is TGTGCCATCAGTGAGTCGGATACGGAAACTGGGGCCAACGTCCTGACTTTC. Amino acids: CAISESDTETGANVLTF.

The chain recombines TRBV9 with TRBJ2-1; 9 bases fit TRBD1. V was pared by 4 bases and J by 4 bases, with 9 bases of the junction left unmatched. This CDR3 spans 16 amino acids. In germline, CDR1 is SGDLS, CDR2 YYNGEE. The CDR3 reads CASSPPQGASYNEQFF. CDR3 DNA: TGTGCCAGCAGCCCCCCACAGGGGGCGTCGTACAATGAGCAGTTCTTC.

V usage is TRBV19 and J usage is TRBJ2-1; 8 nucleotides agree with TRBD1. The ends lost 9 bases at V and 0 bases at J; junction bases unmatched: 4. Germline CDR1 reads LNHDA; CDR2 reads SQIVND (reference sequence). The CDR3 has 14 amino acids. CDR3 sequence (DNA): TGTGCCAGCGGACAGGGAGGCTCCTACAATGAGCAGTTCTTC. Encoded protein: CASGQGGSYNEQFF. The whole variable domain, remainder taken from reference TRBV19 and TRBJ2-1, is DGGITQSPKYLFRKEGQNVTLSCEQNLNHDAMYWYRQDPGQGLRLIYYSQIVNDFQKGDIAEGYSVSREKKESFPLTVTSAQKNPTAFYLCASGQGGSYNEQFFGPGTRLTVL.

The chain links TRBV30 to TRBJ2-1; the D is unclear. The CDR3 contains 11 residues. The germline CDR1 and CDR2 sequences are GTSNPN and SVGIG (reference sequence). The ends were cut back, 0 bases at V and 6 bases at J, with 3 bases in the middle. The CDR3 here is CAWSVGNEQFF. CDR3 bases: TGTGCCTGGAGTGTGGGCAATGAGCAGTTCTTC.

This clone was recorded only once. The chain combines TRBV7-6 with TRBJ2-7; TRBD2 matches at 8 bases. V was clipped by 5 bases and J by 2 bases; unmatched bases: 5. Germline V gives CDR1 SGHVS, CDR2 FNYEAQ. This CDR3 is 14 amino acids long. CDR3 amino acids: CASSRAGVTYEQYF. CDR3 sequence (DNA): TGTGCCAGCAGCCGAGCGGGGGTTACCTACGAGCAGTACTTC.

The genes are TRBV4-1 and TRBJ1-1; no clear D gene. Trimming removed 1 base from V and 10 bases from J, with 7 bases in between. Germline V gives CDR1 MGHRA, CDR2 YSYEKL. The CDR3 spans 11 residues. The DNA for the CDR3 is TGCGCCAGCAGCCAAGCAAGGGTAGCTTTCTTT. It encodes CASSQARVAFF.